Shown below are 27 T cell receptor beta chains from a single sample sequenced in a study of blood T cell repertoires in COVID-19. The assay was immunoSEQ multiplex PCR, and TCRdb's table has in-frame clones only and misses some. Of about 180,000 clones in the sample, approximately 89% were seen once. The sequencing sample was made of peripheral blood. These receptors all come from a woman in her 30s with acute or convalescent COVID-19.

The chain couples TRBV6-5 to TRBJ2-7; 11 bases agree with TRBD1. CDR3 length: 13 amino acids. Germline V CDR1 and CDR2: MNHEY, SVGAGI. After removal of 10 bases from V and 5 bases from J, the junction contained 7 bases not matched to a gene. CDR3 amino acids: CATKEGQGDEQYF. CDR3 nucleotide sequence: TGTGCCACAAAAGAGGGACAGGGGGACGAGCAGTACTTC.

The chain uses TRBV5-1 and TRBJ1-5; no firm D call. CDR1 SGHRS and CDR2 YFSETQ come from the germline V gene. The germline V and J ends were trimmed by 2 bases and 7 bases, with 10 bases remaining between them. The CDR3 runs 13 residues. CDR3 DNA: TGCGCCAGCAGCTTTACCCCTAGGCAGCCCCAGCATTTT. Translation gives CASSFTPRQPQHF.

This clone has only a few counts. The chain is built from TRBV3-1 (or the pseudogene TRBV3-2) and TRBJ2-1, with D uncertain. With 2 bases removed from V and 3 bases from J, the gap between germline ends came to 8 bases. Germline loops: CDR1 LGHDT, CDR2 YNNKEL (reference sequence). CDR3 length: 14 residues. In nucleotides, the CDR3 is TGTGCCAGCAGCCAATACGCGCACTACAATGAGCAGTTCTTC. This translates into CASSQYAHYNEQFF.

This chain connects TRBV19 to TRBJ2-5, with D possibly being TRBD2 (6 bases). The CDR3 extends over 14 amino acids. Germline loops: CDR1 LNHDA, CDR2 SQIVND (reference sequence). The ends were cut back, 5 bases at V and 3 bases at J, with 13 bases in the middle. CDR3 in DNA: TGTGCCAGTAGTGTTAGCGGAACGGAAGAGACCCAGTACTTC. As protein: CASSVSGTEETQYF.

This chain uses TRBV7-9 with TRBJ1-4, with D maybe TRBD1 (6 bases). V was pared by 2 bases and J by 7 bases, with 14 bases between. This CDR3 spans 15 amino acids. CDR1 and CDR2 (germline): SEHNR, FQNEAQ (reference sequence). The CDR3 protein is CASSLIQGVGEKLFF. CDR3 coding DNA: TGTGCCAGCAGCTTAATACAGGGTGTGGGTGAAAAACTGTTTTTT.

V gene TRBV28 combines with J gene TRBJ2-7, with D maybe TRBD2 (6 bases). Germline V CDR1 and CDR2: MDHEN, SYDVKM. CDR3 length equals 13 residues. The V end was cut by 6 bases, the J end by 2 bases, with 11 bases between. CDR3 in DNA: TGTGCCAGCAGCCGAGGGACTCCCTACGAGCAGTACTTC. This encodes CASSRGTPYEQYF. The full variable domain, in which reference TRBV28 and TRBJ2-7 provide the parts outside the CDR3, is DVKVTQSSRYLVKRTGEKVFLECVQDMDHENMFWYRQDPGLGLRLIYFSYDVKMKEKGDIPEGYSVSREKKERFSLILESASTNQTSMYLCASSRGTPYEQYFGPGTRLTVT.

This chain uses TRBV29-1 with TRBJ2-4; 7 positions match TRBD2. This CDR3 has 13 amino acids. Per the germline V gene, CDR1 is SQVTM and CDR2 is ANQGSEA. Trimming took 6 bases from V and 7 from J; bases not matched to a gene: 9. The CDR3 sequence: CSVTGEGRNIQYF. The CDR3 DNA reads TGCAGCGTGACTGGGGAGGGTAGGAACATTCAGTACTTC.

V and J are TRBV7-2 and TRBJ2-1, with D maybe TRBD2 (6 bases). V lost 3 bases, J lost 7 bases, and 13 bases lay in between. The CDR3 spans 14 residues. CDR1 is SGHTA, CDR2 FQGNSA, per germline. This CDR3 reads CASSLETSPNEQFF. Here the CDR3 DNA reads TGTGCCAGCAGCTTGGAGACTAGTCCTAATGAGCAGTTCTTC.

The J gene is TRBJ2-3, the V gene TRBV5-4, with a possible D match to TRBD2 (5 bases). CDR3 size: 12 residues. Trimming removed 7 bases from V and 1 base from J, with 7 bases in between. CDR1 and CDR2 (germline): SGHNT, YYREEE (reference sequence). CDR3 in amino acids: CASAEGTDTQYF. CDR3 sequence (DNA): TGTGCCAGCGCGGAGGGCACAGATACGCAGTATTTT.

The rearrangement links TRBV7-8 to TRBJ2-5, with D possibly matching TRBD2 (5 bases). The V gene's germline CDR1 is SGHVS and CDR2 FQNEAQ. Between the trimmed V and J ends, which lost 5 bases and 2 bases, there was a span of 9 bases. The CDR3 runs 13 residues. The CDR3 bases are TGTGCCAGCAGCCGGACTTTTCAAGAGACCCAGTACTTC. Its translation is CASSRTFQETQYF.

This clone was detected only a few times. V gene TRBV3-1 (or the pseudogene TRBV3-2) combines with J gene TRBJ2-1; no clear D. Trimming left V 4 bases short and J 10 bases short, with 8 bases between. The CDR3 sequence is 11 residues long. The germline gives CDR1 LGHDT, CDR2 YNNKEL (reference sequence). CDR3 sequence (DNA): TGTGCCAGCAGCCTCCTGGAGGAGCAGTTCTTC. Its translation: CASSLLEEQFF.

The V call is TRBV30, the J call TRBJ2-1; 8 bases are shared with TRBD2. From germline, CDR1 is GTSNPN and CDR2 SVGIG (reference sequence). The trim removed 3 bases at V and 1 base at J, leaving 5 bases unmatched. The CDR3 spans 15 residues. The CDR3 here is CAWRAGARSYNEQFF. CDR3 bases: TGTGCCTGGAGAGCGGGGGCCCGATCCTACAATGAGCAGTTCTTC.

V gene TRBV19 combines with J gene TRBJ1-5; TRBD1 agrees at 8 bases. CDR1 and CDR2 from the germline V gene are LNHDA and SQIVND (reference sequence). The trim removed 5 bases at V and 6 bases at J, leaving 6 bases unmatched. The CDR3 has 14 amino acids. In nucleotides, the CDR3 is TGTGCCAGTAGTGCGACAGGGGTTCTTCAGCCCCAGCATTTT. Translating gives CASSATGVLQPQHF. The full variable domain, with the rest looked up from reference TRBV19 and TRBJ1-5, is DGGITQSPKYLFRKEGQNVTLSCEQNLNHDAMYWYRQDPGQGLRLIYYSQIVNDFQKGDIAEGYSVSREKKESFPLTVTSAQKNPTAFYLCASSATGVLQPQHFGDGTRLSIL.

This clone was observed a single time. The V gene is TRBV28, the J gene TRBJ2-7; tentatively, D is TRBD1 (5 bases). The CDR3 has 11 amino acids. The V gene lost 0 bases and the J gene lost 8 bases, with 5 bases spanning the gap. Germline CDR1 reads MDHEN; CDR2 reads SYDVKM. The CDR3 spells CASSLWGQQYF. The CDR3 nucleotides read TGTGCCAGCAGTTTATGGGGGCAGCAGTACTTC. The whole variable domain, remainder taken from reference TRBV28 and TRBJ2-7, is DVKVTQSSRYLVKRTGEKVFLECVQDMDHENMFWYRQDPGLGLRLIYFSYDVKMKEKGDIPEGYSVSREKKERFSLILESASTNQTSMYLCASSLWGQQYFGPGTRLTVT.

J is TRBJ2-3 and V is TRBV4-2; the D gene is possibly TRBD2 (7 bases). V lost 4 bases, J lost 4 bases, and 15 bases lay in between. There are 15 residues in the CDR3. Germline values: CDR1 LGHNA, CDR2 YNFKEQ. The CDR3 region is CASSLAGASADTQYF. CDR3 nucleotide sequence: TGTGCCAGCAGCCTCGCGGGGGCGAGCGCAGATACGCAGTATTTT.

The chain couples TRBV11-3 to TRBJ2-5, with 14 bases matching TRBD2. V shed 4 bases, J shed 2 bases, and the junction held 6 bases outside the gene matches. CDR1 and CDR2 (germline): SGHNT, YENEEA. This CDR3 is 17 amino acids long. The CDR3 loop reads CASSSGTSGSYQETQYF. The DNA of the CDR3 is TGTGCCAGCAGCTCGGGGACTAGCGGGAGTTATCAAGAGACCCAGTACTTC.

This chain uses TRBV11-3 with TRBJ2-3, with TRBD1 matching over 8 bases. Unmatched junction bases numbered 7, after V lost 4 bases and J lost 4 bases. Looked up from germline, CDR1 is SGHNT and CDR2 is YENEEA. CDR3 length equals 15 residues. In DNA form, the CDR3 reads TGTGCCAGCAGCTCAGGACAGGGTTGGGCAGATACGCAGTATTTT. This translates into CASSSGQGWADTQYF.

The chain links TRBV7-9 to TRBJ1-1; 12 bases align to TRBD1. Germline CDR1 is SEHNR and CDR2 is FQNEAQ (reference sequence). The CDR3 has 15 residues. Germline trimming cut 5 bases from V and 5 bases from J; bases unmatched to any gene: 6. The CDR3 DNA reads as TGTGCCAGCAGCCCCCCGGGACAGGGGGCGACTGAAGCTTTCTTT. Translation gives CASSPPGQGATEAFF.

V is TRBV3-1 (or the pseudogene TRBV3-2) and J is TRBJ2-7, with D unresolved. CDR1 LGHDT and CDR2 YNNKEL come from the germline V gene (reference sequence). Trimming cost V 4 bases and J 0 bases, with 7 bases left between them. The CDR3 is made up of 13 amino acids. The CDR3 here is CASSLRSSYEQYF. CDR3 bases: TGTGCCAGCAGCCTAAGGAGCTCCTACGAGCAGTACTTC.

The chain couples TRBV7-9 to TRBJ2-3; D is perhaps TRBD2 (6 bases). CDR3 length: 14 amino acids. V was pared by 4 bases and J by 2 bases, with 10 bases between. Germline loops: CDR1 SEHNR, CDR2 FQNEAQ (reference sequence). CDR3 in DNA: TGTGCCAGCAGCTCGGGACTGTCCACAGATACGCAGTATTTT. It specifies CASSSGLSTDTQYF.

The gene calls are TRBV2 and TRBJ1-6; possible D gene TRBD1, 6 bases. Trimming took 1 base from V and 8 from J, leaving 12 bases between them. The V gene's germline CDR1 is SNHLY and CDR2 FYNNEI. The CDR3 is 15 amino acids. The CDR3 DNA reads TGTGCCAGCAGTGAAGAGAGGGGGAAACATTCACCCCTCCACTTT. This encodes CASSEERGKHSPLHF.

CDR3 sequence: CASSRGQGAPWNTIYF. CDR3 bases: TGTGCCAGCAGCCGGGGACAGGGAGCCCCCTGGAACACCATATATTTT. The chain joins TRBV11-2 to TRBJ1-3, with 9 bases lining up with TRBD1. CDR1 SGHAT and CDR2 FQNNGV come from the germline V gene. V lost 5 bases and J lost 7; bases outside the gene matches: 12. This CDR3 contains 16 residues. Filled out from reference TRBV11-2 and TRBJ1-3, the complete variable domain reads EAGVAQSPRYKIIEKRQSVAFWCNPISGHATLYWYQQILGQGPKLLIQFQNNGVVDDSQLPKDRFSAERLKGVDSTLKIQPAKLEDSAVYLCASSRGQGAPWNTIYFGEGSWLTVV.

The J gene is TRBJ1-5, the V gene TRBV7-9; D not resolved. This CDR3 region has 12 residues. Deletions cut 2 bases from V and 8 bases from J, with 7 bases between. In germline, CDR1 is SEHNR, CDR2 FQNEAQ (reference sequence). CDR3 protein: CASSLYGEPQHF. DNA of the CDR3: TGTGCCAGCAGCTTATACGGGGAGCCCCAGCATTTT.

The table lists this clone with a few counts. The chain links TRBV5-1 to TRBJ2-1; TRBD2 aligns across 13 bases. The germline CDR1 and CDR2 sequences are SGHRS and YFSETQ. The V segment lost 5 bases and the J segment 9 bases; nucleotides outside the gene matches: 5. The CDR3 has 14 amino acids. The CDR3: CASSGTSGMVEQFF. The CDR3 DNA reads as TGCGCCAGCAGTGGGACTAGCGGGATGGTTGAGCAGTTCTTC.

The J gene is TRBJ1-2, the V gene TRBV5-6; tentative D call: TRBD1 (5 bases). Per germline, CDR1 SGHDT and CDR2 YYEEEE. Trimming pared 2 bases from V and 2 bases from J, leaving 10 bases between. There are 14 residues in the CDR3. CDR3 sequence reads: CASSLMTVNYGYTF. CDR3 bases: TGTGCCAGCAGCTTAATGACAGTGAACTATGGCTACACCTTC.

In its sample, this clone was seen once. V gene TRBV11-2 combines with J gene TRBJ1-3; TRBD1 is a possible D gene (6 bases). Looked up from germline, CDR1 is SGHAT and CDR2 is FQNNGV. The CDR3 totals 14 residues. V was shortened by 5 bases and J by 3 bases, with 11 bases between the two germline ends. CDR3 coding DNA: TGTGCCAGCAGCGCTACAGGGTTTGGAAACACCATATATTTT. It specifies CASSATGFGNTIYF.

The chain is built from TRBV25-1 and TRBJ2-1; D is unresolved. Germline loops: CDR1 MGHDK, CDR2 SYGVNS. The V end was cut by 2 bases, the J end by 4 bases, with 9 bases between. The CDR3 contains 14 residues. The chain's CDR3 is CASSETFRYNEQFF. As DNA, the CDR3 is TGTGCCAGCAGTGAAACCTTTAGATACAATGAGCAGTTCTTC.